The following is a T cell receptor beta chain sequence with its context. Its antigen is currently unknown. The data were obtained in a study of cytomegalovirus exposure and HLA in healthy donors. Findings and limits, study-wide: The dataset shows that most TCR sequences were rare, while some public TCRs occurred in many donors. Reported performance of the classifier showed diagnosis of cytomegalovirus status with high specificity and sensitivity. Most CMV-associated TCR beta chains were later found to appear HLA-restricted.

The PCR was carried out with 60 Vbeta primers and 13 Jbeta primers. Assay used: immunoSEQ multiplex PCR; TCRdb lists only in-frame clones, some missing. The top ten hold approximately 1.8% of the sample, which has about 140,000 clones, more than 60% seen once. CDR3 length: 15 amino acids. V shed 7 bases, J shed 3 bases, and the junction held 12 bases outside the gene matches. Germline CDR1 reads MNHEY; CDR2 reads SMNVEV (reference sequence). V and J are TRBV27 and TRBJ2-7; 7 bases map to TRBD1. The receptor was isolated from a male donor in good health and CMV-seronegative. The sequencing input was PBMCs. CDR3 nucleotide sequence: TGTGCCAGCACCTCGTCGGGACAGCTTAACTACGAGCAGTACTTC. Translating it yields CASTSSGQLNYEQYF.